This TCR beta chain was recovered during a study of neurological immune-mediated disorders. TCRdb re-derived calls from the 5' RACE reads in MiXCR, one entry per CDR3 protein. The sample has about 78,000 distinct CDR3 sequences; about 5% are singletons. With 2 bases removed from V and 3 bases from J, the gap between germline ends came to 12 bases. The germline CDR1 and CDR2 sequences are SEHNR and FQNEAQ (reference sequence). The CDR3 is 15 residues long. This clonotype has at least ten counts. The sequenced sample was PBMCs. This sequence was found in a young woman with multiple sclerosis. J is TRBJ2-3 and V is TRBV7-9, with a weak D call TRBD1 (5 bases). In DNA form, the CDR3 reads TGTGCCAGCAGCTTACGATCCCGGACAACAGATACGCAGTATTTT. Translated: CASSLRSRTTDTQYF.